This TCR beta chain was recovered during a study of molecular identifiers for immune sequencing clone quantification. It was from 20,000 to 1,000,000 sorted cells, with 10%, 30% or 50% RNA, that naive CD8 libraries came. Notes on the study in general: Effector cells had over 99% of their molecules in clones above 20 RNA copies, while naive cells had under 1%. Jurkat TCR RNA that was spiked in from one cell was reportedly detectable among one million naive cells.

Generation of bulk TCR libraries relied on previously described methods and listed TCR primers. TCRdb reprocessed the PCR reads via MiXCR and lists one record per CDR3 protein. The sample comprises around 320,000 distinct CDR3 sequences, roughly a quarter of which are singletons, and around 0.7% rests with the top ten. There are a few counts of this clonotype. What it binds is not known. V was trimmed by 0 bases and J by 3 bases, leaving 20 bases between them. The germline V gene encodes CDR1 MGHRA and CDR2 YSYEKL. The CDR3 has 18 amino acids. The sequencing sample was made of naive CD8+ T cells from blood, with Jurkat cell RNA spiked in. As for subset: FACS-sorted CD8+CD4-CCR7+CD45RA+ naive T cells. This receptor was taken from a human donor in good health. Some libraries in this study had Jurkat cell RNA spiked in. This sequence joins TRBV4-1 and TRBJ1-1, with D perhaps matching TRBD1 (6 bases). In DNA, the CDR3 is TGCGCCAGCAGCCAAGATGGAACGGGGGGGGCTTGGGACACTGAAGCTTTCTTT. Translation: CASSQDGTGGAWDTEAFF.